This T cell receptor (beta chain) was identified in a study of blood T cell repertoires in COVID-19. For the study at large: Sites across the United States, Italy and Spain contributed samples from acute and convalescent COVID-19.

The repertoire was sequenced with immunoSEQ multiplex PCR; TCRdb's copy has only in-frame clones and lacks some. The sample holds about 92,000 clones, about 70% seen once. Trimming pared 1 base from V and 2 bases from J, leaving 10 bases between. The germline CDR1 and CDR2 sequences are MNHEY and SMNVEV (reference sequence). This CDR3 spans 15 amino acids. This TCR was recovered from a woman aged 60-70 years in a cohort sampled during active or convalescent COVID-19. Source material: peripheral blood. The chain couples TRBV27 to TRBJ2-3, with D unclear. Here the CDR3 reads CASSLYNHPTDTQYF. CDR3 DNA sequence: TGTGCCAGCAGTTTATACAACCATCCCACAGATACGCAGTATTTT.